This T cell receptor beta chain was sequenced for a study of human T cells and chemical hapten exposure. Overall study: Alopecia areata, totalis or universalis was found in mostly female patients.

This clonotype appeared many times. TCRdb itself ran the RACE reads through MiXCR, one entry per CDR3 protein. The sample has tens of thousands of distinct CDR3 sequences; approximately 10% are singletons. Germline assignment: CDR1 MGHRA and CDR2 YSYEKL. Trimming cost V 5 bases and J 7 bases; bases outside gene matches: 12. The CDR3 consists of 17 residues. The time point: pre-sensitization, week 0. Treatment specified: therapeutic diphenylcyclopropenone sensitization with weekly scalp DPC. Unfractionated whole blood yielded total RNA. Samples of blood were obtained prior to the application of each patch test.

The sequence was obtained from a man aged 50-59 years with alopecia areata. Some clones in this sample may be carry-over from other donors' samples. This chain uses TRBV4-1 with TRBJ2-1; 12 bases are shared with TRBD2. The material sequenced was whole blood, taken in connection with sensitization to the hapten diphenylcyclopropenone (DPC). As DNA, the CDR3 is TGCGCCAGCAGCTCTCGAGGACTAGCGGGGCGAGGGAATGAGCAGTTCTTC. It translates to CASSSRGLAGRGNEQFF.